The 12 T cell receptor beta chains presented below share a single source sample, sequenced in a study of T cells in localized non-small cell lung cancer. Some clones are missing from TCRdb's copy, which holds only in-frame ones; the method was immunoSEQ multiplex PCR. The table includes 1,100 to 1,500 clones, approximately 30% detected once. The source material was lung tumor tissue, sampled before any cancer treatment. The receptors come from a male donor at least 60 years old with stage II lung adenocarcinoma.

J is TRBJ1-1 and V is TRBV5-1, with D tentatively TRBD1 (5 bases). The germline CDR1 and CDR2 sequences are SGHRS and YFSETQ. The CDR3 spans 14 residues. The germline V and J ends were trimmed by 4 bases and 2 bases, with 12 bases remaining between them. CDR3 residues: CASSPTTVNTEAFF. Here the CDR3 DNA reads TGCGCCAGCAGCCCAACGACAGTCAACACTGAAGCTTTCTTT.

CDR3 nucleotides: TGTGCCAGCAGTCGTCCGGGACAGGGTATGGATGAGCAGTTCTTC. It encodes CASSRPGQGMDEQFF. The chain combines TRBV6-8 with TRBJ2-1; 9 bases line up with TRBD1. With 5 bases clipped from V and 8 bases from J, the junction kept 10 bases outside the gene matches. This CDR3 contains 15 residues. From germline, CDR1 is MNHGY and CDR2 SAAAGT.

By sample share, this clone is large. The chain links TRBV6-8 to TRBJ1-1; no reliable D call. Germline lookup yields CDR1 MNHGY and CDR2 SAAAGT. V lost 6 bases, J lost 6 bases, and 14 bases lay in between. This CDR3 has 13 residues. The CDR3 region is CASREHSGAEAFF. The CDR3 DNA reads as TGTGCCAGCAGGGAGCACTCGGGAGCTGAAGCTTTCTTT.

This chain uses TRBV6-1 with TRBJ2-7; 9 nucleotides align to TRBD2. The germline V gene has CDR1 MNHNS and CDR2 SASEGT. V gave up 1 base and J gave up 4 bases; unmatched junction bases: 8. This CDR3 region has 16 residues. The CDR3 protein is CASSEVRLAGKYEQYF. The CDR3, as DNA: TGTGCCAGCAGTGAAGTCCGTCTAGCGGGGAAATACGAGCAGTACTTC.

The chain carries TRBV2 and TRBJ1-2, with D possibly being TRBD1 (6 bases). Trimming cost V 10 bases and J 3 bases, with 18 bases left between them. This CDR3 is 14 amino acids long. CDR1 is SNHLY and CDR2 is FYNNEI in the germline V gene. This chain's CDR3 is CATTGTPRHYGYTF. The CDR3 DNA sequence: TGTGCCACCACGGGGACACCAAGGCACTATGGCTACACCTTC.

This clone appeared a few times. In DNA form, the CDR3 reads TGTGCCAGCAGTGAAATCGGGTCCCAGGCTGGGGAGCTGTTTTTT. Its protein is CASSEIGSQAGELFF. The chain links TRBV25-1 to TRBJ2-2; D remains ambiguous. The V and J ends lost 2 bases and 8 bases respectively, with 15 bases between them. CDR3 length equals 15 residues. The V gene's germline CDR1 is MGHDK and CDR2 SYGVNS.

This clone occurred a few times. The CDR3 protein is CASSQDKVAAYGYTF. In nucleotides, the CDR3 is TGCGCCAGCAGCCAAGATAAGGTGGCAGCCTATGGCTACACCTTC. The chain carries TRBV23-1 and TRBJ1-2; D ambiguous. TRBV23-1 is labeled an ORF, and its function is uncertain. Trimming removed 6 bases from V and 4 bases from J, with 18 bases in between. The CDR3 is 15 amino acids.

CDR3 sequence (DNA): TGTGCCATCAGTGAGTCGGGGAGTCAGCCCCAGCATTTT. Its translation is CAISESGSQPQHF. The V and J genes are TRBV10-3 and TRBJ1-5; D remains unclear. This CDR3 has 13 amino acids. In germline, CDR1 is ENHRY, CDR2 SYGVKD. V lost 0 bases to trimming and J lost 6 bases, with 6 bases between them.

The chain couples TRBV5-1 to TRBJ2-2; D possibly corresponds to TRBD1 (6 bases). Germline values: CDR1 SGHRS, CDR2 YFSETQ. V shed 1 base and J shed 5 bases, with 15 bases lying between them. CDR3 length equals 16 residues. The CDR3 loop reads CASSLMVPQGTGELFF. In DNA form, the CDR3 reads TGCGCCAGCAGCTTGATGGTCCCACAGGGAACCGGGGAGCTGTTTTTT.

V usage is TRBV28 and J usage is TRBJ1-2, with 9 bases identical to TRBD1. The CDR3 covers 13 residues. V lost 11 bases to trimming and J lost 6 bases; unmatched junction nucleotides: 10. The V gene's germline CDR1 is MDHEN and CDR2 SYDVKM. As DNA, the CDR3 is TGTGCCGGACAGCGTACAGGGGGCAATGGCTACACCTTC. Translation gives CAGQRTGGNGYTF.

This rearrangement joins TRBV25-1 to TRBJ1-3; D unresolved. Trimming took 5 bases from V and 0 from J, leaving 8 bases between them. CDR3 length: 14 amino acids. CDR1 and CDR2 from the germline V gene are MGHDK and SYGVNS. The CDR3 region is CASSSVVSGNTIYF. CDR3 DNA sequence: TGTGCCAGCAGTTCGGTCGTCTCTGGAAACACCATATATTTT.

V usage is TRBV6-7 and J usage is TRBJ2-1; D ambiguous. TRBV6-7 is treated as an ORF (open reading frame) with a function not yet certain. The CDR3 sequence is 11 residues long. The CDR3 reads CVTTLYNEQFF. The CDR3 DNA reads TGTGTGACAACTTTGTACAATGAGCAGTTCTTC.